This TCR beta chain was sequenced for a study of radiotherapy plus CTLA-4 blockade in lung cancer. Study-wide points: How blood T cell clones changed early, along with interferon-beta, reportedly forecast response best. Peripheral blood showed expansion of tumor-derived TCR clones after radiotherapy and ipilimumab.

Clones were read by immunoSEQ multiplex PCR, and TCRdb kept only the in-frame ones, dropping some. Seen here are 85,000 to 100,000 clones, around 90% observed once, and the top ten hold over 15%. Comment on this clone: The antigen is undetermined.

The CDR3 extends over 13 amino acids. V lost 6 bases, J lost 5 bases, and 13 bases lay in between. Germline V gene data show CDR1 as KGHSH and CDR2 as LQKENI. The sequence derives from a human donor with non-small cell lung cancer that progressed on radiotherapy plus ipilimumab. This specimen consisted of peripheral blood, obtained from a patient treated with radiotherapy plus ipilimumab. The rearrangement joins TRBV18 to TRBJ1-2; D gene ambiguous. CDR3 sequence reads: CASSTETRYGYTF. CDR3 in DNA: TGTGCCAGCTCCACGGAGACTCGGTATGGCTACACCTTC.